Following are 5 T cell receptor beta chains from one sample sequenced in a study of shared clonotypes between healthy human individuals. Clones were sequenced by immunoSEQ multiplex PCR, and TCRdb holds only the in-frame ones, with some missing. This sample has 740,000 or so clones, with roughly 72% found just once. Sequencing input: memory CD4+ T cells sorted from blood. Noted subset: CD45RA-negative fraction. These receptors were collected from a woman aged 25-40 years in good health.

This clone showed up just a few times. The CDR3 region is CASSPGHLSYNEQFF. The CDR3 DNA follows: TGTGCCAGCAGCCCGGGGCACCTGTCCTACAATGAGCAGTTCTTC. The chain carries TRBV7-3 and TRBJ2-1; D tentatively reads TRBD1 or TRBD2 (5 bases each). The CDR3 has 15 residues. V lost 5 bases to trimming and J lost 1 base, with 12 bases between them. Germline-derived CDR1 and CDR2 are SGHTA and FQGTGA.

The chain links TRBV19 to TRBJ1-2, with TRBD1 as a possible D gene (5 bases). Per the germline V gene, CDR1 is LNHDA and CDR2 is SQIVND (reference sequence). Trimming took 3 bases from V and 6 from J, leaving 11 bases between them. This CDR3 has 13 residues. The CDR3 protein is CASSIEGKDGYTF. CDR3 in DNA: TGTGCCAGTAGTATTGAGGGGAAGGATGGCTACACCTTC.

This clone was observed many times. The J gene is TRBJ1-1, the V gene TRBV6-1; the D is unclear. The ends were cut back, 7 bases at V and 0 bases at J, with 12 bases in the middle. Per the germline V gene, CDR1 is MNHNS and CDR2 is SASEGT. The CDR3 covers 14 residues. CDR3 coding DNA: TGTGCCAGCATCCTGGACGGGATGAACACTGAAGCTTTCTTT. The encoded protein is CASILDGMNTEAFF.

CDR3 region: CASSEVVGQQFF. The CDR3 bases are TGTGCCAGCAGTGAAGTAGTTGGTCAGCAGTTCTTC. The rearrangement uses TRBV2 and TRBJ2-1; the D is unclear. Trimming removed 1 base at V and 11 bases at J, with 9 bases between. CDR1 and CDR2 from the germline V gene are SNHLY and FYNNEI. This CDR3 comprises 12 residues.

The V call is TRBV7-9, the J call TRBJ1-1, with TRBD1 as a possible D gene (6 bases). V gave up 1 base and J gave up 7 bases, with 19 bases separating them. The CDR3 covers 16 residues. Germline V gene data show CDR1 as SEHNR and CDR2 as FQNEAQ (reference sequence). CDR3 coding DNA: TGTGCCAGCAGCTTAGTAGGACTGGGGGCATTGCATGAAGCTTTCTTT. Amino acids: CASSLVGLGALHEAFF.